This T cell receptor (beta chain) emerged from a study of a mutant IDH1 vaccine in newly diagnosed glioma. About this clone: The antigen is undetermined.

Germline CDR1 MDHEN, CDR2 SYDVKM. V dropped 2 bases and J dropped 0 bases, with 11 bases sitting between them. This CDR3 region has 15 residues. TCRdb's table, derived via immunoSEQ multiplex PCR, lists solely in-frame clones and lacks some. The table shows about 94,000 clones, with roughly 86% occurring only once. Specified time point: week 47, end of study. Every vaccine dose comprised 300 ug of mutant IDH1 20-mer peptide plus topical imiquimod. The input for sequencing was PBMCs, taken from a glioma patient whose treatment included an IDH1 peptide vaccine. This receptor was taken from a woman aged 45 to 65 with glioma. The chain joins TRBV28 to TRBJ2-7, with D tentatively TRBD2 (6 bases). In DNA form, the CDR3 reads TGTGCCAGCAGTTTACTCCTAGCGCCCTCCTACGAGCAGTACTTC. Protein product: CASSLLLAPSYEQYF.